This TCR beta chain comes out of a study of OX40 agonist ivuxolimab in advanced cancers. Study-wide context: A history of anti-PD-1, anti-PD-L1 or anti-CTLA-4 therapy was acceptable, and around 36% had some. Study findings and constraints: Relative to CD4+, CD8+ T cells held more expanded clones on average. CD4+ and CD8+ blood T cells expanded clonally by week 6 at 0.1 to 3.0 mg/kg.

The table lists this clone with a count of one. The target antigen is unknown. Sequencing was performed with immunoSEQ multiplex PCR; in TCRdb, only in-frame clones are kept and a portion is missing. Among under 20,000 clones listed, 80% to 85% were seen once. The CDR3 consists of 17 residues. Trimming took 5 bases from V and 2 from J; bases not matched to a gene: 9. Germline V CDR1 and CDR2: KGHSH, LQKENI. V usage is TRBV18 and J usage is TRBJ2-6, with 7 bases fitting TRBD1. This receptor was identified in an adult with an advanced solid tumor such as melanoma, head and neck, liver or kidney cancer. Source: CD4+ or CD8+ T cells sorted from blood, taken in a trial of the OX40 agonist ivuxolimab. The CDR3 sequence: CASSGEQGRTGANVLTF. Here the CDR3 DNA reads TGTGCCAGCTCAGGGGAACAGGGGAGAACTGGGGCCAACGTCCTGACTTTC. Looking up the rest from reference TRBV18 and TRBJ2-6 gives the full variable domain: NAGVMQNPRHLVRRRGQEARLRCSPMKGHSHVYWYRQLPEEGLKFMVYLQKENIIDESGMPKERFSAEFPKEGPSILRIQQVVRGDSAAYFCASSGEQGRTGANVLTFGAGSRLTVL.